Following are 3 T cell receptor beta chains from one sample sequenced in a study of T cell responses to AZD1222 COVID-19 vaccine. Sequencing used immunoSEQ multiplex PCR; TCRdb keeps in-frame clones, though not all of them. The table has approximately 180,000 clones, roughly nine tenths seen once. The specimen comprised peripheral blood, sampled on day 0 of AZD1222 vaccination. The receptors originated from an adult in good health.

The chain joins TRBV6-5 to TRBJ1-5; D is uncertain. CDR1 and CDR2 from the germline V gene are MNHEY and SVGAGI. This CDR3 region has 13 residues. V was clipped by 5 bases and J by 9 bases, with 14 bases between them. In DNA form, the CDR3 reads TGTGCCAGCAGTCCTGGACTGCATAGGCCCCAGCATTTT. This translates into CASSPGLHRPQHF.

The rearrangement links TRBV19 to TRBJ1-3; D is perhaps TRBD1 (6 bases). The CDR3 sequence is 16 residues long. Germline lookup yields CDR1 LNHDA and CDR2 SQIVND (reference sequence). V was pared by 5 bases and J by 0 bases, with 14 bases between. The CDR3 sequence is CASSPSTGSSGNTIYF. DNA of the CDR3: TGTGCCAGTAGTCCATCGACAGGCTCCTCTGGAAACACCATATATTTT.

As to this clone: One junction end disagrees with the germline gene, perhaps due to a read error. The CDR3: CASSLGWGGIYEQYF. The CDR3, as DNA: TGTGCCAGCAGTTTGGGGTGGGGCGGGATCTACGAGCAGTACTTC. This chain joins TRBV5-4 and TRBJ2-7; possibly TRBD2 for D (6 bases). Germline V gene data show CDR1 as SGHNT and CDR2 as YYREEE (reference sequence). This CDR3 is built from 15 residues.